These T cell receptor beta chains were read from a single sample in a study of blood T cell repertoires in COVID-19. The repertoire was sequenced with immunoSEQ multiplex PCR; TCRdb's copy has only in-frame clones and lacks some. The sample holds 100,000 to 150,000 clones, 84% seen once. Material for sequencing was PBMCs or T cells enriched from blood (not recorded which). The receptors shown here come from a man aged 35-49 years with acute COVID-19. The CDR3 runs from the conserved cysteine through the conserved F or W. A D gene is named only where the DNA matches it firmly. Expanded clones get a size class; other rows say once, few or many, or leave the size out.

D	V	J	size	CDR3	DNA
NA	TRBV19	TRBJ2-1	NA	CASSIWGTSEQFF	TGTGCCAGTAGTATTTGGGGGACATCTGAACAGTTCTTC
NA	TRBV5-1	TRBJ2-2	NA	CASSLTGLSTGELFF	TGCGCCAGCAGCTTGACAGGGCTTTCCACCGGGGAGCTGTTTTTT
NA	TRBV6-5	TRBJ1-1	NA	CASSPIFGDTEAFF	TGTGCCAGCAGCCCGATATTCGGGGACACTGAAGCTTTCTTT
NA	TRBV28	TRBJ2-6	NA	CASSLWGLSGANVLTF	TGTGCCAGCAGTTTATGGGGGCTGTCTGGGGCCAACGTCCTGACTTTC
TRBD2	TRBV19	TRBJ2-3	NA	CASSMTSGGRDTQYF	TGTGCCAGTAGTATGACTAGCGGGGGAAGGGATACGCAGTATTTT
TRBD1	TRBV12-3/TRBV12-4	TRBJ1-2	NA	CASRSGQGGYTF	TGTGCCAGCAGAAGCGGACAGGGGGGCTACACCTTC
NA	TRBV6-5	TRBJ1-3	NA	CASSLLRAGNTIYF	TGTGCCAGCAGTCTCCTACGGGCTGGAAACACCATATATTTT
NA	TRBV19	TRBJ1-5	few	CASGTGPGNQPQHF	TGTGCCAGTGGAACAGGGCCCGGCAATCAGCCCCAGCATTTT
NA	TRBV4-2	TRBJ2-7	NA	CASSQDSSTRFYEQYF	TGTGCCAGCAGCCAAGATAGCTCCACACGATTCTACGAGCAGTACTTC
TRBD2	TRBV18	TRBJ2-1	few	CASSLGTSNEQFF	TGTGCCAGCTCACTTGGGACTAGCAATGAGCAGTTCTTC
NA	TRBV29-1	TRBJ2-1	NA	CSVDSVYSYNEQFF	TGCAGCGTTGATAGCGTCTACTCCTACAATGAGCAGTTCTTC
TRBD2	TRBV19	TRBJ2-3	NA	CASSRRGGRDADTQYF	TGTGCCAGTAGTAGAAGGGGCGGGAGGGACGCAGATACGCAGTATTTT
TRBD1	TRBV5-4	TRBJ1-2	few	CASSPGQSNYGYTF	TGTGCCAGCAGCCCGGGACAGTCTAACTATGGCTACACCTTC
NA	TRBV5-1	TRBJ1-6	once	CASTPRGSSYNSPLHF	TGCGCCAGCACCCCCCGGGGGAGCTCCTATAATTCACCCCTCCACTTT
NA	TRBV7-9	TRBJ2-1	NA	CAGRTPNSNEQFF	TGTGCCGGGCGGACTCCTAACTCGAATGAGCAGTTCTTC
NA	TRBV23-1	TRBJ1-1	NA	CASSLPRTGSTEAFF	TGCGCCAGCAGTCTCCCCCGGACGGGGTCCACTGAAGCTTTCTTT
NA	TRBV11-3	TRBJ2-3	NA	CASSLGQLGTDTQYF	TGTGCCAGCAGCTTAGGACAGTTGGGCACAGATACGCAGTATTTT
TRBD1	TRBV10-3	TRBJ1-1	NA	CAISRQGLNTEAFF	TGTGCCATCAGCAGACAGGGGTTGAACACTGAAGCTTTCTTT
TRBD2	TRBV10-3	TRBJ2-5	NA	CAISRAGVGETQYF	TGTGCCATCAGTAGGGCGGGAGTAGGGGAGACCCAGTACTTC
TRBD1	TRBV3-1/TRBV3-2	TRBJ1-6	few	CASSLSGTGESPLHF	TGTGCCAGCAGCCTCTCCGGGACAGGGGAATCACCCCTCCACTTT
TRBD2	TRBV7-8	TRBJ2-3	NA	CASSSQTSGGADTQYF	TGTGCCAGCAGCTCTCAGACTAGCGGGGGCGCAGATACGCAGTATTTT
TRBD2	TRBV7-3	TRBJ2-1	NA	CASSMGLSEQFF	TGTGCCAGCAGCATGGGACTAAGCGAGCAGTTCTTC
NA	TRBV6-6	TRBJ2-5	few	CASSYPLGGEEETQYF	TGTGCCAGCAGTTACCCTCTCGGCGGGGAGGAAGAGACCCAGTACTTC
NA	TRBV28	TRBJ1-2	NA	CASSLTEPNYGYTF	TGTGCCAGCAGTTTAACAGAGCCTAACTATGGCTACACCTTC
NA	TRBV21-1	TRBJ2-1	NA	CASSASGSPDQSEQFF	TGTGCCAGCAGCGCCTCCGGGTCTCCCGACCAAAGTGAGCAGTTCTTC
NA	TRBV10-1	TRBJ2-7	NA	CASSEPGALYEQYF	TGCGCCAGCAGTGAGCCAGGGGCCCTCTACGAGCAGTACTTC
TRBD2	TRBV29-1	TRBJ2-3	NA	CSVAKLAGLDTQYF	TGCAGCGTTGCTAAGTTAGCGGGATTGGATACGCAGTATTTT
NA	TRBV28	TRBJ2-3	NA	CASSTPGTPGTDTQYF	TGTGCCAGCAGTACCCCTGGGACTCCAGGGACAGATACGCAGTATTTT
TRBD2	TRBV2	TRBJ2-2	NA	CASSELSGGASTGELFF	TGTGCCAGCAGTGAGCTAAGCGGGGGAGCTTCCACCGGGGAGCTGTTTTTT
NA	TRBV29-1	TRBJ2-1	NA	CSVVIGEAGNEQFF	TGCAGCGTTGTTATAGGAGAAGCTGGGAATGAGCAGTTCTTC
TRBD1	TRBV28	TRBJ1-2	NA	CASSSPGQGDTYGYTF	TGTGCCAGCAGTTCTCCTGGACAGGGAGATACCTATGGCTACACCTTC
NA	TRBV2	TRBJ1-2	NA	CASSVRGEEGYTF	TGTGCCAGCAGTGTTAGGGGTGAGGAAGGCTACACCTTC
TRBD2	TRBV5-4	TRBJ2-5	NA	CASSPGQFEREGYPQYF	TGTGCCAGCAGCCCAGGACAGTTTGAGCGGGAGGGCTACCCCCAGTACTTC
TRBD2	TRBV3-1/TRBV3-2	TRBJ2-5	NA	CASSQDVSGAYF	TGTGCCAGCAGCCAAGATGTCAGCGGGGCTTACTTC
TRBD2	TRBV15	TRBJ2-3	NA	CATSRFTSGRLRGTDTQYF	TGTGCCACCAGCAGATTTACTAGCGGGAGACTAAGAGGCACAGATACGCAGTATTTT
NA	TRBV12-3/TRBV12-4	TRBJ1-2	NA	CASSFSGSGYTF	TGTGCCAGCAGTTTCTCGGGTAGTGGCTACACCTTC
TRBD2	TRBV19	TRBJ2-1	NA	CASSLPLSLLAGGPNEQFF	TGTGCCAGTAGTCTCCCCTTGAGTCTGCTAGCGGGCGGACCCAATGAGCAGTTCTTC
TRBD1	TRBV18	TRBJ1-6	NA	CASSPTGDNSPLHF	TGTGCCAGCTCACCGACAGGGGATAATTCACCCCTCCACTTT
NA	TRBV7-3	TRBJ1-6	once	CASSLKGGTYNSPLHF	TGTGCCAGCAGCTTAAAGGGAGGGACCTATAATTCACCCCTCCACTTT
TRBD2	TRBV6-5	TRBJ2-7	NA	CASRDGGASSYEQYF	TGTGCCAGCAGGGACGGGGGGGCCTCCTCCTACGAGCAGTACTTC
NA	TRBV6-5	TRBJ1-1	once	CASKRDWSTEAFF	TGTGCCAGCAAGAGAGATTGGAGCACTGAAGCTTTCTTT
NA	TRBV28	TRBJ1-2	few	CASKTEQGRPEGYTF	TGTGCCAGCAAAACGGAGCAGGGGCGGCCAGAGGGCTACACCTTC
NA	TRBV2	TRBJ1-3	NA	CASPGLSGNTIYF	TGTGCCAGCCCAGGACTTTCTGGAAACACCATATATTTT
NA	TRBV6-5	TRBJ1-2	NA	CASSRIAGEYGYTF	TGTGCCAGCAGCCGAATTGCAGGGGAATATGGCTACACCTTC
TRBD2	TRBV6-5	TRBJ2-1	once	CASMGLAGLDEQFF	TGTGCCAGCATGGGACTAGCGGGTCTCGATGAGCAGTTCTTC
TRBD2	TRBV5-1	TRBJ2-5	NA	CASSLGRGDQETQYF	TGCGCCAGCAGCTTGGGGCGGGGGGACCAAGAGACCCAGTACTTC